Each of the 12 T cell receptor beta chains below was sequenced from the same sample in a study of lymphopenia after photon versus proton radiotherapy. The table came from immunoSEQ multiplex PCR; TCRdb's copy has only in-frame clones and leaves some out. The sample carries 83,000 or so clones, about 83% recorded once. Sequencing used peripheral blood, obtained from a patient treated with proton-based radiotherapy. All receptors derive from a man between 60 and 75 years old with pancreatic cancer.

CDR3 region: CASSLDAGRRETQYF. For the CDR3, the DNA is TGTGCCAGCAGCTTAGATGCAGGGCGAAGAGAGACCCAGTACTTC. This chain connects TRBV11-2 to TRBJ2-5, with D possibly TRBD1 on 5 matching bases. The CDR3 has 15 residues. Germline V lookup: CDR1 SGHAT, CDR2 FQNNGV. Trimming removed 0 bases from V and 4 bases from J, with 12 bases in between.

The chain employs TRBV5-1 and TRBJ2-2; D is unclear. CDR1 and CDR2 (germline): SGHRS, YFSETQ. The CDR3 totals 14 residues. The V end lost 0 bases, the J end lost 4 bases, and 7 bases lay between the germline ends. The CDR3 is CASSLAISTGELFF. The DNA for the CDR3 is TGCGCCAGCAGCTTGGCCATATCCACCGGGGAGCTGTTTTTT.

The chain links TRBV30 to TRBJ2-7; D gene ambiguous. V lost 2 bases and J 5 bases, leaving 7 bases between the germline ends. The CDR3 consists of 11 residues. Per germline, CDR1 GTSNPN and CDR2 SVGIG (reference sequence). This CDR3 is CAWSSHDEQYF. CDR3 in DNA: TGTGCCTGGAGTAGCCACGACGAGCAGTACTTC.

This rearrangement joins TRBV15 to TRBJ2-7, with D hard to call. The ends were cut back, 0 bases at V and 2 bases at J, with 11 bases in the middle. From germline, CDR1 is LNHNV and CDR2 YYDKDF (reference sequence). The CDR3 spans 15 residues. The CDR3 protein is CATSRDLVPPYEQYF. The CDR3 nucleotides are TGTGCCACCAGCAGAGATTTAGTCCCCCCCTACGAGCAGTACTTC.

Here the CDR3 reads CASSLGDPETQYF. Here the CDR3 DNA reads TGTGCCAGCAGCTTGGGGGACCCAGAGACCCAGTACTTC. The rearrangement joins TRBV7-9 to TRBJ2-5; D possibly matches TRBD1 or TRBD2 (5 bases each). V shed 3 bases and J shed 4 bases, with 9 bases lying between them. The CDR3 totals 13 residues. CDR1 is SEHNR, CDR2 FQNEAQ, per germline (reference sequence).

This clone was seen a few times. V is TRBV11-2 and J is TRBJ1-5, with D possibly being TRBD1 (5 bases). The V gene lost 3 bases and the J gene lost 5 bases, with 8 bases spanning the gap. This CDR3 comprises 13 residues. Germline-derived CDR1 and CDR2 are SGHAT and FQNNGV. The CDR3 coding sequence is TGTGCCAGCAGCTTCTTGGGGGATCAGCCCCAGCATTTT. Amino acid sequence: CASSFLGDQPQHF.

The chain recombines TRBV19 with TRBJ1-1; D call uncertain. Germline assignment: CDR1 LNHDA and CDR2 SQIVND (reference sequence). V shed 4 bases and J shed 1 base, with 7 bases lying between them. This CDR3 has 13 amino acids. This CDR3 is CASSRTENTEAFF. CDR3 bases: TGTGCCAGTAGTAGGACGGAGAACACTGAAGCTTTCTTT. Using reference TRBV19 and TRBJ1-1 for the parts outside the CDR3, the full variable domain is DGGITQSPKYLFRKEGQNVTLSCEQNLNHDAMYWYRQDPGQGLRLIYYSQIVNDFQKGDIAEGYSVSREKKESFPLTVTSAQKNPTAFYLCASSRTENTEAFFGQGTRLTVV.

The rearrangement uses TRBV5-8 and TRBJ2-5; D might be TRBD1 or TRBD2, each matching 5 bases. The CDR3 runs to 17 residues. V was pared by 1 base and J by 2 bases, with 18 bases between. CDR1 is SGHTS, CDR2 YDEGEE, per germline. CDR3 sequence reads: CASSLFLLGPRQETQYF. The CDR3 DNA reads TGTGCCAGCAGCTTGTTCCTTTTGGGACCACGACAAGAGACCCAGTACTTC.

V and J are TRBV30 and TRBJ2-3; no definite D call. CDR3 length: 16 amino acids. V lost 0 bases to trimming and J lost 4 bases, with 17 bases between them. CDR1 is GTSNPN and CDR2 is SVGIG in the germline V gene (reference sequence). CDR3 DNA: TGTGCCTGGAGTGTACGCCCCCTAAGGGTGGCAGATACGCAGTATTTT. Protein sequence: CAWSVRPLRVADTQYF.

The chain carries TRBV11-2 and TRBJ2-7; D gene unclear. V dropped 4 bases and J dropped 4 bases, with 14 bases sitting between them. The V gene's germline CDR1 is SGHAT and CDR2 FQNNGV. The CDR3 runs to 14 residues. The CDR3 here is CASSSQDLRYEQYF. The CDR3 coding sequence is TGTGCCAGCAGCTCCCAGGACCTCCGTTACGAGCAGTACTTC.

This chain uses TRBV14 with TRBJ2-2, with D unresolved. V lost 3 bases and J lost 4, with 12 bases in between. The CDR3 has 15 amino acids. Germline-derived CDR1 and CDR2 are SGHDN and FVKESK. The CDR3 loop reads CASSQKSWATGELFF. CDR3 nucleotide sequence: TGTGCCAGCAGCCAGAAAAGCTGGGCCACCGGGGAGCTGTTTTTT.

V and J are TRBV5-1 and TRBJ2-7, with 10 positions matching TRBD2. The germline V gene has CDR1 SGHRS and CDR2 YFSETQ. The CDR3 has 17 amino acids. V was pared by 4 bases and J by 0 bases, with 10 bases of the junction left unmatched. The CDR3 coding sequence is TGCGCCAGCAGCCCGAAAGTAACTAGCGGGGCCTCCTACGAGCAGTACTTC. Translating gives CASSPKVTSGASYEQYF.